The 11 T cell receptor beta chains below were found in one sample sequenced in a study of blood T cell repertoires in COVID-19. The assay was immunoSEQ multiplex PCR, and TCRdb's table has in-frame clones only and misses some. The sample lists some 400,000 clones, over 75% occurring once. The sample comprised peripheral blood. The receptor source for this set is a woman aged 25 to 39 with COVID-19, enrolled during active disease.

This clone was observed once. The CDR3 region has the DNA TGTGCCAGCAGTTTAATCGTCGGGAGTTATGGCTACACCTTC. The encoded protein is CASSLIVGSYGYTF. This chain connects TRBV28 to TRBJ1-2; D ambiguous. This CDR3 comprises 14 residues. The germline gives CDR1 MDHEN, CDR2 SYDVKM. V lost 2 bases, J lost 5 bases, and 12 bases lay in between.

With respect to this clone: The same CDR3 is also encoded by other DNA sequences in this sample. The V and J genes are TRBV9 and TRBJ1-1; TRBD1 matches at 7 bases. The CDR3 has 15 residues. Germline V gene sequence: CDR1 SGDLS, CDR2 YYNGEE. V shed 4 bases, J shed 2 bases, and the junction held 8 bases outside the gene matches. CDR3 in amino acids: CASSPRQGGNTEAFF. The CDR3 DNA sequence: TGTGCCAGCAGCCCGCGACAGGGAGGCAACACTGAAGCTTTCTTT.

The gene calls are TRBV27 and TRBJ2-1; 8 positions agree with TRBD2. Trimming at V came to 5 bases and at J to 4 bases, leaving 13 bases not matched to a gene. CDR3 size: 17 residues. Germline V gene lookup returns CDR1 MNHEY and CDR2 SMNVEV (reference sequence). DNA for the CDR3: TGTGCCAGCAGTCCTCTCCTCACTAGCGGAAGATACAATGAGCAGTTCTTC. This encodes CASSPLLTSGRYNEQFF.

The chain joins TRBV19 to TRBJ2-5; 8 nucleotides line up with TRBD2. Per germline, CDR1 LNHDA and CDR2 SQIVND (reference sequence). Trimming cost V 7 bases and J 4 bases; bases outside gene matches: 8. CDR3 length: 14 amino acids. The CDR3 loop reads CASNYGGRSETQYF. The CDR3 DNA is TGTGCCAGTAACTACGGCGGGAGGTCAGAGACCCAGTACTTC.

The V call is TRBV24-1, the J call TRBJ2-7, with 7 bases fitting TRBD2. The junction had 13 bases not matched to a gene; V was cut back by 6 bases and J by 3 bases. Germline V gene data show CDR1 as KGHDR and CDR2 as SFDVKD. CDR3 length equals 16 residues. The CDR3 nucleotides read TGTGCCACCAGTCTGTTAAGTCCCTGGGACTACTACGAGCAGTACTTC. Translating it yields CATSLLSPWDYYEQYF.

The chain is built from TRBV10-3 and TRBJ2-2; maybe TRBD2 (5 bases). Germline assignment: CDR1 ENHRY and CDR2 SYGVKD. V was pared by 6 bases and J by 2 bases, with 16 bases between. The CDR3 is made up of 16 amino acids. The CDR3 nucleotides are TGTGCCATCAGCAGGTTTAGGACTCGAAACACCGGGGAGCTGTTTTTT. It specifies CAISRFRTRNTGELFF.

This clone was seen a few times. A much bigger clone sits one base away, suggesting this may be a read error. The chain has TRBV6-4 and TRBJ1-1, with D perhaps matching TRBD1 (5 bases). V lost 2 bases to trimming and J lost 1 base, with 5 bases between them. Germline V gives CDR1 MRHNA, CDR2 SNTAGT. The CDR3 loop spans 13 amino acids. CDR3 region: CASSDRGNTEAFF. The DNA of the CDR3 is TGTGCCAGCAGTGACAGGGGGAACACTGAAGCTTTCTTT.

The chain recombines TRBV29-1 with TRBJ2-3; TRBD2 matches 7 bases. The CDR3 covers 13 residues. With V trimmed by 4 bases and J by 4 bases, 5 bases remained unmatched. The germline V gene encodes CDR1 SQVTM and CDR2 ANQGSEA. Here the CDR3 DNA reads TGCAGCGTTGGCTACGGGAGGTCAGATACGCAGTATTTT. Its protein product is CSVGYGRSDTQYF.

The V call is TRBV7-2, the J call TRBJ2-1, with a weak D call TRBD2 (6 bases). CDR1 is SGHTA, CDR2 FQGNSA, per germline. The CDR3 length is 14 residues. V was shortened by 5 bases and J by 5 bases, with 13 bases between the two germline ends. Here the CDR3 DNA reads TGTGCCAGCAGCCTAACGCGGGACCACAATGAGCAGTTCTTC. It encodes CASSLTRDHNEQFF.

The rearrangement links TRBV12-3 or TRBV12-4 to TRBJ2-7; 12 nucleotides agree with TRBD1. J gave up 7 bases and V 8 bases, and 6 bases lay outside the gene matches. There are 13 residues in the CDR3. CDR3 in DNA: TGTGCCAGCTCCGGGACAGGGGGCTGGGAGCAGTACTTC. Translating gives CASSGTGGWEQYF.

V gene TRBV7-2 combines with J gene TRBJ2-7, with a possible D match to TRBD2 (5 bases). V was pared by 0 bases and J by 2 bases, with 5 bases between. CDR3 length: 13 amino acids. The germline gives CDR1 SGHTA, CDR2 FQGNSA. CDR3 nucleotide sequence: TGTGCCAGCAGCTTAGCGCGGGCCTACGAGCAGTACTTC. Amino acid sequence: CASSLARAYEQYF.